The text below deals with one TCR beta chain. Its antigen is still unknown. The CDR3 contains 15 residues. Trimming shortened V by 6 bases and J by 6 bases, and 17 bases separated the two germline ends. Germline lookup yields CDR1 MDHEN and CDR2 SYDVKM. The record originates from a study of OX40 agonist ivuxolimab in advanced cancers. The study, taken as a whole, reports: Clonal expansion by week 6 occurred in CD4+ and CD8+ blood T cells (at 0.1 to 3.0 mg/kg). It was also the case that some nonresponders had low normalized T-cell clonal expansion.

Produced via immunoSEQ multiplex PCR; TCRdb's table is partial and in-frame only. The data show about 72,000 clones, over 80% seen once. The source is an adult with an advanced solid tumor such as melanoma, head and neck, liver or kidney cancer. The chain employs TRBV28 and TRBJ2-2; D perhaps matches TRBD2 (5 bases). The sequenced sample was CD4+ or CD8+ T cells sorted from blood, obtained in a trial of the OX40 agonist ivuxolimab. CDR3: CASSPSGSGPGELFF. The DNA for the CDR3 is TGTGCCAGCAGCCCCAGTGGGAGCGGCCCCGGGGAGCTGTTTTTT.